This T cell receptor beta chain was identified in a study of brain T cells in children with intractable seizures. Some clones are missing from TCRdb's copy, which holds only in-frame ones; the method was immunoSEQ multiplex PCR. The sample holds tens of thousands of clones, under 95% seen once. The sequenced cases were selected for having the highest brain T cell transcript signatures. Before surgery, patients took at least one anti-epileptic drug. Trimming pared 6 bases from V and 0 bases from J, leaving 2 bases between. The CDR3 length is 11 residues. The sequences come from peripheral blood, collected at surgery. The sequence came from a boy in the first two years of life with tuberous sclerosis and intractable seizures. The chain couples TRBV12-3 or TRBV12-4 to TRBJ1-1; D not certain. The DNA of the CDR3 is TGTGCCAGCAGCATGAACACTGAAGCTTTCTTT. It specifies CASSMNTEAFF.